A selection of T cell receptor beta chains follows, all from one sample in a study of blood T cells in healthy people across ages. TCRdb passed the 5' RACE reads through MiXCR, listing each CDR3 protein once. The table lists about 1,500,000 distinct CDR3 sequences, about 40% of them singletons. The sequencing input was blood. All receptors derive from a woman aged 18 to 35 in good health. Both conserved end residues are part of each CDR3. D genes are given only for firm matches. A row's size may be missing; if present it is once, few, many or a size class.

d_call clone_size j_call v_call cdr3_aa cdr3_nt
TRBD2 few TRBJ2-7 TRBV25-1 CASSESGGRVYEQYF TGTGCCAGCAGTGAATCTGGCGGGAGGGTGTACGAGCAGTACTTC
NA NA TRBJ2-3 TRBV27 CASSVSQSGDTQYF TGTGCCAGCAGTGTATCGCAGTCGGGGGATACGCAGTATTTT
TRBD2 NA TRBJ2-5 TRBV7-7 CASSSFAGDETQYF TGTGCCAGCAGCTCATTTGCGGGAGACGAGACCCAGTACTTC
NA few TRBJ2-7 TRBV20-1 CSAAVLGFGPYEQYF TGCAGTGCTGCCGTTCTTGGGTTTGGACCCTACGAGCAGTACTTC
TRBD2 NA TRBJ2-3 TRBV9 CASSDRTSGGDYTQYF TGTGCCAGCAGCGATCGGACTAGCGGGGGGGATTATACGCAGTATTTT
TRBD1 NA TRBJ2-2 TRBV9 CASSVWTGGTGELFF TGTGCCAGCAGCGTATGGACAGGCGGCACCGGGGAGCTGTTTTTT
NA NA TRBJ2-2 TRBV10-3 CAIQPGQNTGELFF TGTGCCATTCAACCGGGACAGAACACCGGGGAGCTGTTTTTT
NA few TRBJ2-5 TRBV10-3 CAISDSEAAGGTQYF TGTGCCATCAGTGACAGCGAAGCGGCTGGGGGGACCCAGTACTTC
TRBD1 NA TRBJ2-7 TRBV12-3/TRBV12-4 CASRPQGETYEQYF TGTGCCAGCAGACCCCAGGGGGAAACCTACGAGCAGTACTTC
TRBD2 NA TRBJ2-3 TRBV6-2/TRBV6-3 CASRGLVADTQYF TGTGCCAGCAGGGGACTAGTTGCAGATACGCAGTATTTT
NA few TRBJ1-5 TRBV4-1 CASSQGSGSPAQHF TGCGCCAGCAGCCAAGGATCAGGTTCGCCGGCCCAGCATTTT
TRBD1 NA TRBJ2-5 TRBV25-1 CASSKGTASQEIQYF TGTGCCAGCAGTAAGGGGACAGCTAGTCAAGAGATCCAGTACTTC
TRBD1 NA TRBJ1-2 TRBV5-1 CASKKTGEGYGYTF TGCGCCAGCAAAAAGACAGGGGAGGGCTATGGCTACACCTTC
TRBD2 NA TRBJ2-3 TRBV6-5 CASSYMGLAGGPSSSSTDTQYF TGTGCCAGCAGTTACATGGGACTAGCGGGGGGACCTAGTTCGTCTAGCACAGATACGCAGTATTTT
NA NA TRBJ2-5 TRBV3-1 CASSPPLGVQYF TGTGCCAGCAGCCCCCCGCTAGGGGTCCAGTACTTC
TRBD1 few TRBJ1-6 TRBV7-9 CASSVSDRVNSPLHF TGTGCCAGCAGCGTTTCCGACAGGGTCAATTCACCCCTCCACTTT
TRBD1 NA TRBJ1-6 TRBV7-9 CASSLADRDENSPLHF TGTGCCAGCAGCTTAGCTGACAGGGATGAGAATTCACCCCTCCACTTT
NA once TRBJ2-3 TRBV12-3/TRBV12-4 CASSLFTDAQYF TGTGCCAGCAGTCTGTTCACAGATGCGCAGTATTTT
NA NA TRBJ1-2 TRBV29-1 CSVLRRSNYGYTF TGCAGCGTTTTGAGACGTTCTAACTATGGCTACACCTTC
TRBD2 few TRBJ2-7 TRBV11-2 CASSPGLAVSYNEQYF TGTGCCAGCAGCCCCGGACTAGCGGTCTCCTACAATGAGCAGTACTTC
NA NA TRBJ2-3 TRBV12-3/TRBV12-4 CASSPRDGTDTQYF TGTGCCAGCAGTCCCAGGGACGGCACAGATACGCAGTATTTT
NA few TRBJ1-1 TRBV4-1 CASSQDQAGKHTEAFF TGCGCCAGCAGCCAAGATCAGGCAGGCAAGCATACTGAAGCTTTCTTT
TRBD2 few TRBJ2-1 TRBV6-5 CASRNGRENEQFF TGTGCCAGCAGAAACGGGAGGGAAAATGAGCAGTTCTTC
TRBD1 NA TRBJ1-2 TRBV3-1 CASSQDRFHGTGVFGYYGYTF TGTGCCAGCAGCCAAGACCGTTTTCACGGGACAGGGGTTTTCGGATACTATGGCTACACCTTC
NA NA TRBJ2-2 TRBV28 CASSTTAGELFF TGTGCCAGCAGTACCACCGCCGGGGAGCTGTTTTTT
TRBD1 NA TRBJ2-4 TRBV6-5 CASRRTGGAAKNIQYF TGTGCCAGCAGGCGAACAGGGGGCGCAGCCAAAAACATTCAGTACTTC
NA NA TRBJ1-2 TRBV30 CAWSARGLVHYGYTF TGTGCCTGGAGTGCACGAGGACTGGTACACTATGGCTACACCTTC
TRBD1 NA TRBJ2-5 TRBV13 CASSSPEDRGESQYF TGTGCCAGCAGTTCTCCGGAGGACAGGGGCGAGTCCCAGTACTTC
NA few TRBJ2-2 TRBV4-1 CASSQVRGTGELFF TGCGCCAGCAGCCAAGTACGGGGCACCGGGGAGCTGTTTTTT
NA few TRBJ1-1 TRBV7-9 CASSFGHLIENTEAFF TGTGCCAGCAGCTTCGGACACCTTATAGAGAACACTGAAGCTTTCTTT
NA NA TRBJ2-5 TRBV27 CASSLSARTQETQYF TGTGCCAGCAGTTTAAGTGCCAGGACACAAGAGACCCAGTACTTC
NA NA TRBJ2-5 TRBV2 CASSEALGTLIPSAYNEQYF TGTGCCAGCAGTGAAGCGTTGGGGACGCTCATTCCCTCGGCGTACAATGAGCAGTACTTC
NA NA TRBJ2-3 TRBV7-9 CASSPTSWTQYF TGTGCCAGCAGCCCAACGTCGTGGACGCAGTATTTT
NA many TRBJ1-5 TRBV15 CATRDARKDQPQHF TGTGCCACCCGGGACGCAAGGAAGGATCAGCCCCAGCATTTT
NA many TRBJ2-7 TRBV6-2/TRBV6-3 CASSYDQGSYEQYF TGTGCCAGCAGTTACGACCAGGGCTCCTACGAGCAGTACTTC
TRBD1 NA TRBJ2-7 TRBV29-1 CSVYLGDRPTYEQYF TGCAGCGTTTATTTAGGGGACAGACCCACCTACGAGCAGTACTTC
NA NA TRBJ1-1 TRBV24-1 CATSDLQTRGAFF TGTGCCACCAGTGATTTGCAAACCCGGGGGGCTTTCTTT
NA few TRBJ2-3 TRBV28 CASSVHPDTQYF TGTGCCAGCAGTGTACACCCAGATACGCAGTATTTT
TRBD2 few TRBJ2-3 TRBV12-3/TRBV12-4 CASSTTGLAGTSSTDTQYF TGTGCCAGCAGTACCACCGGACTAGCGGGGACGAGTAGCACAGATACGCAGTATTTT
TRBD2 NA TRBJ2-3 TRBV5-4 CASSGGTSGSGSTDTQYF TGTGCCAGCAGCGGGGGGACTAGCGGGAGTGGATCCACGGATACGCAGTATTTT
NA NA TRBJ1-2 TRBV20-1 CSASPPSNGYTF TGCAGTGCTAGTCCTCCAAGTAATGGCTACACCTTC
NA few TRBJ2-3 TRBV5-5 CASSFGPGDTQYF TGTGCCAGCAGCTTTGGACCGGGCGATACGCAGTATTTT
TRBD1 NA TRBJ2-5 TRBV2 CASQGAVENRGVETQYF TGTGCCAGCCAAGGTGCGGTAGAGAACAGGGGCGTTGAGACCCAGTACTTC
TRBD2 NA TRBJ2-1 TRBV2 CASSDPQRGARNEQFF TGTGCCAGCAGTGACCCCCAGCGGGGGGCCCGGAATGAGCAGTTCTTC
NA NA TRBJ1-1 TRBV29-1 CSVAGVHEAFF TGCAGCGTCGCAGGGGTTCACGAAGCTTTCTTT
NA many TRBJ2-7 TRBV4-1 CASSLLPQTPTSSYEQYF TGCGCCAGCAGCCTCCTTCCGCAAACTCCCACGAGCTCCTACGAGCAGTACTTC
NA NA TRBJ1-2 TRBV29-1 CSVEDRRQGDYGYTF TGCAGCGTTGAAGATCGACGGCAGGGAGACTATGGCTACACCTTC
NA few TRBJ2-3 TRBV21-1 CASSKFPQQGDTQYF TGTGCCAGCAGCAAATTCCCTCAGCAGGGGGATACGCAGTATTTT
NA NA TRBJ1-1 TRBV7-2 CASSLGGQGRTEAFF TGTGCCAGCAGCTTAGGAGGCCAGGGGCGCACTGAAGCTTTCTTT
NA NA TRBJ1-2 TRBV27 CASSSSNNPGARRAYTF NA
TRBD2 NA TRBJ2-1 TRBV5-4 CASSLAVGLGFNEQFF TGTGCCAGCAGCTTGGCCGTTGGACTAGGGTTTAATGAGCAGTTCTTC
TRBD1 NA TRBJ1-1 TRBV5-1 CASSLEDRSNTEAFF TGCGCCAGCAGCTTGGAGGACAGGAGTAACACTGAAGCTTTCTTT
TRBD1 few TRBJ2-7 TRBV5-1 CASSKGGTDEQYF TGCGCCAGCAGTAAAGGGGGCACCGACGAGCAGTACTTC
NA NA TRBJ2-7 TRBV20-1 CSASRDGLTYEQYF TGCAGTGCTAGCCGGGACGGATTAACCTACGAGCAGTACTTC
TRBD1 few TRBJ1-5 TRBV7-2 CASSLVGTGDQPQHF TGTGCCAGCAGTTTAGTCGGGACAGGGGATCAGCCCCAGCATTTT
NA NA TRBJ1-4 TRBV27 CASSLSSGVNEKLFF TGTGCCAGCAGTTTATCCAGCGGAGTTAATGAAAAACTGTTTTTT
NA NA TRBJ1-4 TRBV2 CASSEEGKLFF TGTGCCAGCAGTGAAGAGGGAAAACTGTTTTTT